A single sample gave rise to the 26 T cell receptor beta chains below, sequenced in a study of T cells in Graves' hyperthyroidism and ophthalmopathy. RNA transcripts were the template for amplifying TCR beta CDR3 regions. The study used the HTBI primer set for a first-round RT-PCR of the TCR CDR3. TCRdb reanalysed the multiplex PCR reads using MiXCR and keeps one entry per CDR3 protein. The sample consists of about 640,000 distinct CDR3 sequences, about 20% of them appearing once. Specimen: blood. These receptors all stem from a young man with Graves' ophthalmopathy.

This clonotype was recorded a few times. The chain couples TRBV19 to TRBJ1-1; 7 bases fit TRBD1. The CDR3 has 16 amino acids. The trim removed 2 bases at V and 5 bases at J, leaving 11 bases unmatched. Germline V gives CDR1 LNHDA, CDR2 SQIVND (reference sequence). The CDR3: CASSITGQRGRTEAFF. CDR3 nucleotide sequence: TGTGCCAGTAGTATAACGGGACAGAGGGGAAGGACTGAAGCTTTCTTT.

The chain joins TRBV6-2 or TRBV6-3 to TRBJ2-7; D uncertain. This CDR3 region has 13 residues. The germline V gene encodes CDR1 MNHEY and CDR2 SVGEGT. V was cut by 5 bases and J by 7 bases, with 15 bases left in between. The DNA of the CDR3 is TGTGCCAGCAGTGGGCCTGACTTTGGGGAGCAGTACTTC. Translation gives CASSGPDFGEQYF.

This clonotype showed up just a few times. This rearrangement joins TRBV2 to TRBJ2-3; D is perhaps TRBD1 (5 bases). Trimming left V 3 bases short and J 6 bases short, with 10 bases between. In germline, CDR1 is SNHLY, CDR2 FYNNEI. CDR3 length: 13 amino acids. Here the CDR3 DNA reads TGTGCCAGCAGTGACAGGGTCCAGGATACGCAGTATTTT. It translates to CASSDRVQDTQYF.

This clonotype was seen a few times. This rearrangement joins TRBV6-2 or TRBV6-3 to TRBJ2-7; 9 nucleotides line up with TRBD1. CDR3 size: 17 residues. The J segment lost 0 bases and the V segment lost 2 bases, leaving 8 bases of the junction unmatched. The V gene's germline CDR1 is MNHEY and CDR2 SVGEGT. CDR3 protein: CASSYPTTGGLSYEQYF. CDR3 DNA: TGTGCCAGCAGTTACCCTACCACAGGGGGCCTCTCCTACGAGCAGTACTTC.

The CDR3 DNA reads TGTGCCACCAGTCCAGCCCCCCATCGAGGGATTGCCGAGCAGTACTTC. It yields the protein CATSPAPHRGIAEQYF. V usage is TRBV24-1 and J usage is TRBJ2-7, with D possibly matching TRBD2 (5 bases). Trimming pared 6 bases from V and 6 bases from J, leaving 23 bases between. This CDR3 is 16 amino acids long. In germline, CDR1 is KGHDR, CDR2 SFDVKD.

This clonotype has a count of ten or more. V and J are TRBV11-2 and TRBJ2-7; TRBD1 aligns across 11 bases. The CDR3 runs 15 residues. Trimming removed 0 bases from V and 3 bases from J; junction bases left unmatched: 1. Germline lookup yields CDR1 SGHAT and CDR2 FQNNGV. CDR3 sequence: CASSLDGTGGYEQYF. CDR3 coding DNA: TGTGCCAGCAGCTTAGATGGGACAGGGGGCTACGAGCAGTACTTC.

The table lists this clonotype with a few counts. V is TRBV19 and J is TRBJ2-3, with 7 bases lining up with TRBD2. CDR3 length: 13 residues. Germline V gene data show CDR1 as LNHDA and CDR2 as SQIVND (reference sequence). J lost 6 bases, V lost 5 bases, and 5 bases had no gene match. CDR3: CASSSRTRDTQYF. The CDR3 nucleotides read TGTGCCAGTAGTTCTAGGACTAGGGATACGCAGTATTTT. The whole variable domain, filled in from reference TRBV19 and TRBJ2-3, reads DGGITQSPKYLFRKEGQNVTLSCEQNLNHDAMYWYRQDPGQGLRLIYYSQIVNDFQKGDIAEGYSVSREKKESFPLTVTSAQKNPTAFYLCASSSRTRDTQYFGPGTRLTVL.

This chain connects TRBV7-2 to TRBJ2-3; D possibly corresponds to TRBD2 (5 bases). This CDR3 has 16 amino acids. V was pared by 1 base and J by 2 bases, with 13 bases between. Per the germline V gene, CDR1 is SGHTA and CDR2 is FQGNSA. CDR3 sequence reads: CASSLGRGGFTDTQYF. CDR3 coding DNA: TGTGCCAGCAGCTTAGGGCGAGGAGGTTTCACAGATACGCAGTATTTT.

This clonotype has only a few counts. V gene TRBV29-1 combines with J gene TRBJ1-1; the D gene is possibly TRBD1 (5 bases). The CDR3 loop spans 13 amino acids. Germline values: CDR1 SQVTM, CDR2 ANQGSEA. Trimming took 6 bases from V and 4 from J, leaving 15 bases between them. The CDR3 loop is CSVRVVSGTEAFF. In DNA form, the CDR3 reads TGCAGCGTCAGGGTGGTCTCGGGCACTGAAGCTTTCTTT.

This clonotype was found once. The chain employs TRBV5-8 and TRBJ2-7; TRBD2 might be the D (6 bases). The CDR3 spans 16 residues. Germline V gene lookup returns CDR1 SGHTS and CDR2 YDEGEE. Trimming cost V 4 bases and J 2 bases, with 19 bases left between them. CDR3 region: CASSPSARDVPYEQYF. The CDR3 DNA is TGTGCCAGCAGCCCTTCCGCGCGGGATGTTCCCTACGAGCAGTACTTC.

This chain links TRBV6-2 or TRBV6-3 with TRBJ1-6; 9 bases line up with TRBD1. J gave up 7 bases and V 7 bases, and 5 bases lay outside the gene matches. Germline V gives CDR1 MNHEY, CDR2 SVGEGT. The CDR3 spans 14 residues. DNA for the CDR3: TGTGCCAGCATAGGGACAGGGAACAATTCACCCCTCCACTTT. Its protein product is CASIGTGNNSPLHF.

The chain recombines TRBV5-1 with TRBJ1-4; 9 nucleotides match TRBD1. In germline, CDR1 is SGHRS, CDR2 YFSETQ. This CDR3 is 13 amino acids long. V trimming: 5 bases; J trimming: 8 bases; junction bases outside the gene matches: 4. The CDR3 spells CASRTGGKEKLFF. In DNA form, the CDR3 reads TGCGCCAGCAGGACAGGGGGGAAAGAAAAACTGTTTTTT.

This clonotype came up a few times. The rearrangement uses TRBV7-9 and TRBJ1-1; possible D gene TRBD1, 6 bases. Between the trimmed V and J ends, which lost 4 bases and 0 bases, there was a span of 18 bases. The CDR3 has 17 amino acids. CDR1 SEHNR and CDR2 FQNEAQ come from the germline V gene (reference sequence). CDR3 residues: CASSSIEGGLMNTEAFF. In nucleotides, the CDR3 is TGTGCCAGCAGCTCTATCGAAGGGGGTTTGATGAACACTGAAGCTTTCTTT.

In this sample, this clonotype turned up a few times. The chain uses TRBV5-1 and TRBJ1-2, with D possibly being TRBD1 (6 bases). V was cut by 4 bases and J by 3 bases, with 16 bases left in between. The germline gives CDR1 SGHRS, CDR2 YFSETQ. The CDR3 extends over 15 amino acids. CDR3 in DNA: TGCGCCAGCAGCCATTCGTCAGGGGCGGACTATGGCTACACCTTC. Protein: CASSHSSGADYGYTF.

V usage is TRBV5-1 and J usage is TRBJ2-5, with D possibly being TRBD2 (6 bases). The CDR3 extends over 15 amino acids. Germline V gene data show CDR1 as SGHRS and CDR2 as YFSETQ. V dropped 4 bases and J dropped 4 bases, with 17 bases sitting between them. The CDR3, as DNA: TGCGCCAGCAGCGAAATCACGGGAGTCGGAGAGACCCAGTACTTC. It yields the protein CASSEITGVGETQYF.

The genes are TRBV6-5 and TRBJ1-1; D may be TRBD1 (5 bases). The CDR3 runs to 13 residues. The V and J ends lost 2 bases and 5 bases respectively, with 9 bases between them. Per germline, CDR1 MNHEY and CDR2 SVGAGI. The CDR3 DNA is TGTGCCAGCAGTTACGGCAGGGCTACTGAAGCTTTCTTT. Translated, it gives CASSYGRATEAFF.

This chain joins TRBV6-1 and TRBJ1-1; the D is unclear. The CDR3 is 11 residues long. The germline V and J ends were trimmed by 8 bases and 6 bases, with 10 bases remaining between them. Germline V lookup: CDR1 MNHNS, CDR2 SASEGT. In DNA, the CDR3 is TGTGCCAGCTTGTGGTTCGCTGAAGCTTTCTTT. This codes for CASLWFAEAFF.

This clonotype was recorded many times. The rearrangement links TRBV30 to TRBJ1-2; D is undetermined. Germline V lookup: CDR1 GTSNPN, CDR2 SVGIG (reference sequence). V lost 6 bases, J lost 0 bases, and 8 bases lay in between. The CDR3 spans 12 residues. CDR3 in amino acids: CACFSANYGYTF. CDR3 coding DNA: TGTGCCTGTTTCTCGGCTAACTATGGCTACACCTTC.

This clonotype has only a few counts. Here the CDR3 reads CSAKWYGYTF. In DNA, the CDR3 is TGCAGTGCAAAATGGTACGGCTACACCTTC. The genes are TRBV20-1 and TRBJ1-2, with no clear D. Germline CDR1 and CDR2: DFQATT and SNEGSKA (reference sequence). The ends were cut back, 6 bases at V and 8 bases at J, with 10 bases in the middle. This CDR3 contains 10 residues.

The chain is built from TRBV5-5 and TRBJ1-1, with 7 bases that match TRBD1. V shed 2 bases, J shed 2 bases, and the junction held 9 bases outside the gene matches. CDR3 size: 16 residues. Per the germline V gene, CDR1 is SGHKS and CDR2 is YYEKEE (reference sequence). In DNA form, the CDR3 reads TGTGCCAGCAGCTTACCTCCTACAGGGGTTAACACTGAAGCTTTCTTT. Its protein is CASSLPPTGVNTEAFF.

As regards this clonotype: This may come from a read error, since a much larger clone is one base off. The gene calls are TRBV11-2 and TRBJ2-1; D gene ambiguous. Per germline, CDR1 SGHAT and CDR2 FQNNGV. The CDR3 contains 15 residues. V lost 5 bases and J lost 4, with 15 bases in between. CDR3 residues: CASSEVVAYYNEQFF. In DNA form, the CDR3 reads TGTGCCAGCAGCGAAGTAGTGGCATATTACAATGAGCAGTTCTTC.

The chain has TRBV10-3 and TRBJ1-3; D unresolved. Trimming cost V 0 bases and J 1 base, with 7 bases left between them. The CDR3 is 15 amino acids. The V gene's germline CDR1 is ENHRY and CDR2 SYGVKD. CDR3 sequence: CAISESVRSGNTIYF. The CDR3 region has the DNA TGTGCCATCAGTGAGTCTGTCCGATCTGGAAACACCATATATTTT.

Ten or more counts support this clonotype. V and J are TRBV28 and TRBJ1-5; TRBD1 matches 8 bases. Looked up from germline, CDR1 is MDHEN and CDR2 is SYDVKM. CDR3 length equals 15 residues. Trimming took 4 bases from V and 9 from J; bases not matched to a gene: 11. CDR3 sequence reads: CASSSGQVLGGPQHF. CDR3 nucleotide sequence: TGTGCCAGCAGTTCGGGACAGGTATTGGGTGGGCCCCAGCATTTT.

This clonotype was picked up many times. The chain joins TRBV20-1 to TRBJ2-1; TRBD2 matches 13 bases. J lost 8 bases, V lost 6 bases, and 7 bases had no gene match. Germline V gene sequence: CDR1 DFQATT, CDR2 SNEGSKA (reference sequence). The CDR3 has 14 residues. The chain's CDR3 is CSAWTSGSIDEQFF. CDR3 DNA sequence: TGCAGTGCCTGGACTAGCGGGAGTATAGATGAGCAGTTCTTC.

This clonotype occurred a few times. The chain recombines TRBV29-1 with TRBJ2-1; D remains ambiguous. CDR3 length: 16 amino acids. V dropped 0 bases and J dropped 3 bases, with 15 bases sitting between them. The germline V gene encodes CDR1 SQVTM and CDR2 ANQGSEA. The DNA for the CDR3 is TGCAGCGTTGAAGATCATCCAGCAGCACTCTACAATGAGCAGTTCTTC. This codes for CSVEDHPAALYNEQFF.

This clonotype was counted only a few times. It may be a read error: a sequence one base away is much more abundant. The J gene is TRBJ2-7, the V gene TRBV9, with 7 bases identical to TRBD2. This CDR3 spans 14 amino acids. Germline trimming cut 4 bases from V and 0 bases from J; bases unmatched to any gene: 4. CDR1 and CDR2 from the germline V gene are SGDLS and YYNGEE. The CDR3 sequence: CASSPRLASYEQYF. CDR3 DNA sequence: TGTGCCAGCAGCCCGAGACTAGCCTCCTACGAGCAGTACTTC.